This TCR beta chain came from a study of blood T cell repertoires in COVID-19. Authors' methods: Estimation of nucleated cell counts was performed using reference gene primer amplification. Profiling relied on immunoSEQ multiplex PCR, and the TCRdb table lists in-frame clones only, not all of them. The V and J calls and clone size are taken from that table; D and trimming were inferred from the DNA. The sample contains 150,000 or so clones, 90% to 95% of which appear only once. The CDR3 has 15 amino acids. Germline assignment: CDR1 ENHRY and CDR2 SYGVKD. Trimming at V came to 6 bases and at J to 3 bases, leaving 6 bases not matched to a gene.

The chain recombines TRBV10-3 with TRBJ2-2, with 8 bases aligning to TRBD1. The receptor was derived from a woman between 50 and 59 years old with acute or convalescent COVID-19. Specimen: peripheral blood. The CDR3 protein is CAIRSGGVDTGELFF. The CDR3 DNA reads as TGTGCCATCAGATCAGGGGGCGTCGACACCGGGGAGCTGTTTTTT.